The source of this T cell receptor (beta chain) is a study of technical replicates of blood from several donors. CDR1 and CDR2 (germline): MNHEY, SMNVEV (reference sequence). The germline V and J ends were trimmed by 1 base and 6 bases, with 12 bases remaining between them. This CDR3 has 14 residues. Profiling relied on immunoSEQ multiplex PCR, and the TCRdb table lists in-frame clones only, not all of them. In the table there are under 65,000 clones, 92% of which are singletons. This sequence was found in a human donor in good health. Some clones in this sample may be carry-over from other donors' samples. Sequencing was performed on PBMCs. This chain connects TRBV27 to TRBJ1-2; weak D call: TRBD1 (6 bases). As DNA, the CDR3 is TGTGCCAGCAGTTTATGGGGGGGGCGCGATGGCTACACCTTC. As protein: CASSLWGGRDGYTF.